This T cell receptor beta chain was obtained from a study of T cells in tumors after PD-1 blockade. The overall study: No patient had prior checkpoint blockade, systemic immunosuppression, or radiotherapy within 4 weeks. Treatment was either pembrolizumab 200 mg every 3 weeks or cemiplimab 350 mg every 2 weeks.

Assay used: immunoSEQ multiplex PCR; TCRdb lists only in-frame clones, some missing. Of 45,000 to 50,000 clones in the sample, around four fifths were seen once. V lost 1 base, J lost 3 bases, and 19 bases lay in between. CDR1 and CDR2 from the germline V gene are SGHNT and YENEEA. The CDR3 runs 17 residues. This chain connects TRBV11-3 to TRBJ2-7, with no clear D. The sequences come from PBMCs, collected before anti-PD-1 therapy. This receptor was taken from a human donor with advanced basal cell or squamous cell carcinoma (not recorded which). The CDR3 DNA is TGTGCCAGCAGCTTAGGGATCACGGACGGAAAGGACTACGAGCAGTACTTC. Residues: CASSLGITDGKDYEQYF.